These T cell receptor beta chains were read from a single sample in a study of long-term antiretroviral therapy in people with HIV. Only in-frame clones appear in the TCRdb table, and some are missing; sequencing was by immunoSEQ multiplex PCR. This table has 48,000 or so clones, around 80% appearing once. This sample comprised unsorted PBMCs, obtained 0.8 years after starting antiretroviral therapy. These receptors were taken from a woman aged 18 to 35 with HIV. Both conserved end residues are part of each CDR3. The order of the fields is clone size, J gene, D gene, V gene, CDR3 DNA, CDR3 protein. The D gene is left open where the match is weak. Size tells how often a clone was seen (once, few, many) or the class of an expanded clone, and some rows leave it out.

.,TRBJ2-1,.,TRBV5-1,TGCGCCAGCAGCTTGGAATTGGATGAGCAGTTCTTC,CASSLELDEQFF
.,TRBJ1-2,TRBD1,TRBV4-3,TGCGCCAGCAGCCAACACCCCCGGGACAGGGGTGGAGGCTACACCTTC,CASSQHPRDRGGGYTF
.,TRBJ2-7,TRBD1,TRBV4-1,TGCGCCAGCAGCCAAGATTGGGGACAGGCCTACGAGCAGTACTTC,CASSQDWGQAYEQYF
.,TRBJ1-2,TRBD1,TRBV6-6,TGTGCCAGCAGTGAGACAGGGGGTTATGGCTACACCTTC,CASSETGGYGYTF
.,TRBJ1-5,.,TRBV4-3,TGCGCCAGCAGCCAAGAAACACTTAGCAATCAGCCCCAGCATTTT,CASSQETLSNQPQHF
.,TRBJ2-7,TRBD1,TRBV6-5,TGTGCCAGCAGTTACGGGACAGGGGGCCGGGACGAGCAGTACTTC,CASSYGTGGRDEQYF
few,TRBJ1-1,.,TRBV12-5,TGTGCTAGTCGCAGGGGTAATGAAGGGCAGAACACTGAAGCTTTCTTT,CASRRGNEGQNTEAFF
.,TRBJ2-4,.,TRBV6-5,TGTGCCAGCAGTTACGGGGGCTCCAAAAACATTCAGTACTTC,CASSYGGSKNIQYF
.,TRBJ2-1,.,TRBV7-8,TGTGCCAGCAGCTTAGTACCGCGGGAGCAGTTCTTC,CASSLVPREQFF
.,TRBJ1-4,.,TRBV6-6,TGTGCCAGCAGTTACCCTAAGGGGCATACTAATGAAAAACTGTTTTTT,CASSYPKGHTNEKLFF
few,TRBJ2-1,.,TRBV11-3,TGTGCCAGCAGCTCAATGGGGAATGAGCAGTTCTTC,CASSSMGNEQFF
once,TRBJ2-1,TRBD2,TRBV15,TGTGCCACCAGCGGGACTAGCGGGAGTCACTCCTACAATGAGCAGTTCTTC,CATSGTSGSHSYNEQFF
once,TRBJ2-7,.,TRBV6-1,TGTGCCAGCGAAAACCCGCCGTGGTACGAGCAGTACTTC,CASENPPWYEQYF
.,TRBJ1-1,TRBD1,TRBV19,TGTGCCAGTAGTATCGGACAGGGTAACACTGAAGCTTTCTTT,CASSIGQGNTEAFF
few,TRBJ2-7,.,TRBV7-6,TGTGCCAGCAGCTCGAGCTCCTACGAGCAGTACTTC,CASSSSSYEQYF
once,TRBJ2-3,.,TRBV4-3,TGCGCCAGCAGCCAAGCACAGGAACCAGATACGCAGTATTTT,CASSQAQEPDTQYF
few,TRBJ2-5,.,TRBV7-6,TGTGCCAGCAGCTTAGTCGGTGACGGGGAGGAGACCCAGTACTTC,CASSLVGDGEETQYF